This T cell receptor (beta chain) stems from a study of PD-L1 blockade in urothelial cancer (dated 2017 in TCRdb). Broadly, across the study: Every patient began therapy around 2014 and was given atezolizumab 1,200 mg intravenously every 3 weeks. Fewer than ten patients reached durable clinical benefit, while about 20 patients did not. Blood samples were analyzed 3 weeks after the start of treatment (second dose) and 6 weeks after the start of treatment. Durable clinical benefit meant progression-free survival longer than 6 months, and TCR features were also tested against progression-free and overall survival. Blood samples gave median yields of 141,255 T cells and tens of thousands of unique TCRs, along with a median clonality of around 0.08. About 90% of the 29 patients were identified as males with urothelial cancer of bladder origin, and a prior smoking history was reported by 18 of 29 patients. In the same patients, pretreatment tumors underwent whole exome sequencing and RNA sequencing in addition to TCR sequencing. Pretreatment tumor samples and matched peripheral blood, collected serially before and after atezolizumab treatment, underwent TCR sequencing. Somatic, immune and clinical correlates of response to PD-L1 blockade with atezolizumab in urothelial cancer were the focus of an exploratory multi-omic analysis. Twenty-nine patients had pretreatment blood TCR-seq, about 25 had at least one posttreatment blood collection, and about 25 had tumor TCR-seq. An ECOG performance status of 0 or 1 was recorded for the patients, and 0 to 3 prior chemotherapy regimens had been received by the patients.

V and J are trimmed by 3 bases and 4 bases, and the gene matches miss 3 bases of the junction. CDR1 SGHTA and CDR2 FQGNSA were looked up in the germline V gene. Including cysteine and phenylalanine, the CDR3 has 15 amino acids. Of all the DNA, just the CDR3 is kept, 45 bases in frame from base 1. Study-level results and caveats: Patients with durable benefit showed greater expansion of tumor-associated TCR clones in peripheral blood 3 weeks after starting treatment (n ≈ 21, p = 0.022). Because of the small sample size (n of about 30) and the many exploratory analyses performed, the results are intended to be regarded as hypothesis-generating. Improved progression-free and overall survival was associated with having pretreatment peripheral blood TCR clonality below the median.

About this clone: Its antigen target is currently unknown. Per-nucleotide qualities are absent, and no much larger clonotype sits a single base away.

To estimate absolute template abundance from read counts, synthetic TCR analog templates were spiked into each PCR. The immunoSEQ assay was used to amplify TCRbeta CDR3 regions from genomic DNA with bias-controlled V and J gene primers. Sequencing of rearranged TCRbeta segments was done at approximately 20X coverage. The authors processed their data as follows. Clustering was used to correct sequencing errors, and CDR3s were annotated against IMGT so that V, D and J genes could be assigned. Only productive TCRbeta rearrangements were used in downstream analyses, excluding out-of-frame or stop-codon sequences. To compute clonality, Shannon entropy was normalized by the log of the number of unique productive sequences and then subtracted from one. Fisher's exact test with Benjamini-Hochberg correction, at a threshold of adjusted p below 0.01, was used to find clones that differed between time points or between blood and tumor. This is the immuneACCESS table as TCRdb keeps it, with only in-frame sequences that have V and J called. A part of the clones is gone; compared with another copy, unresolved V genes explain less than half, and the rest is unexplained. V, J and clone size derive from that table, while D and trimming were established from the DNA sequence. This sample is represented by approximately 37,000 clones; 65% to 85% of them were singletons. Together, the top ten hold about 16% of the sample.

The cohort included 25 to 35 patients with locally advanced or metastatic urothelial carcinoma who were treated at Memorial Sloan Kettering on a trial protocol. Peripheral blood mononuclear cells were collected from each patient pretreatment and during treatment, giving between 1 and 8 total time points per patient. The Qiagen DNeasy Blood extraction kit was used to purify genomic DNA from total PBMCs and tumor samples. PBMCs were collected pretreatment and during treatment and were isolated and stored as previously described. The sample here was PBMCs, taken around atezolizumab (anti-PD-L1) treatment. The clonotype was recovered from a man aged 60 to 69 with urothelial cancer. The V and J genes are TRBV7-2 and TRBJ2-5, with TRBD2 matching 12 junction bases. The CDR3: CASSFLAGGGETQYF. At the DNA level, the sequence is TGTGCCAGCAGCTTTCTAGCGGGGGGGGGAGAGACCCAGTACTTC. Extended through the reference TRBV7-2 and TRBJ2-5 proteins, this CDR3 yields the full variable domain: GAGVSQSPSNKVTEKGKDVELRCDPISGHTALYWYRQSLGQGLEFLIYFQGNSAPDKSGLPSDRFSAERTGGSVSTLTIQRTQQEDSAVYLCASSFLAGGGETQYFGPGTRLLVL.